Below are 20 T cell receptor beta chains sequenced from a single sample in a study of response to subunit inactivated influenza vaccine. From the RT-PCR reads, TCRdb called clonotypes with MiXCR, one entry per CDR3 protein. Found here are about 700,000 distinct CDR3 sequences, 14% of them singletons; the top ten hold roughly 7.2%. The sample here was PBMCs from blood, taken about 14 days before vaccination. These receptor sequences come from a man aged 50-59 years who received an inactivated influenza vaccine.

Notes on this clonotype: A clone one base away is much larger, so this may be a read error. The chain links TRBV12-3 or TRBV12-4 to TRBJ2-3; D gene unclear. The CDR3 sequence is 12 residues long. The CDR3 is CTSRRGTDTQYF. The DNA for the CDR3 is TGTACCAGCAGGCGCGGCACAGATACGCAGTATTTT.

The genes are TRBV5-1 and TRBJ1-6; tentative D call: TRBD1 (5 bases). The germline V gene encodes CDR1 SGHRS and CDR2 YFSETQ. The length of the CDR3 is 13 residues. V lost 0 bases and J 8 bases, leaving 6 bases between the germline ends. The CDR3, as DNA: TGCGCCAGCAGCTTGGAACAGGATTCACCCCTCCACTTT. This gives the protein CASSLEQDSPLHF.

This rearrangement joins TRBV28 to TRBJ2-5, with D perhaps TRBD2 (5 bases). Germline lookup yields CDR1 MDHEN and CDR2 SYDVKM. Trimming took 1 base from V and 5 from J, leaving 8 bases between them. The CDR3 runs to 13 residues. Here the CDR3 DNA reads TGTGCCAGCAGTTTATACAGAGGGGAGACCCAGTACTTC. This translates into CASSLYRGETQYF. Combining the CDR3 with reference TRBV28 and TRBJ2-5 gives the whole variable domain DVKVTQSSRYLVKRTGEKVFLECVQDMDHENMFWYRQDPGLGLRLIYFSYDVKMKEKGDIPEGYSVSREKKERFSLILESASTNQTSMYLCASSLYRGETQYFGPGTRLLVL.

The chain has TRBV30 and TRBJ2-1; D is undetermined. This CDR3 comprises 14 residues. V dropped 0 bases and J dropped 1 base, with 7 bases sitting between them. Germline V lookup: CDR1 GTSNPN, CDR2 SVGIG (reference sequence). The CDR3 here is CAWSVGFSYNEQFF. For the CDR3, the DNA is TGTGCCTGGAGTGTAGGGTTTTCCTACAATGAGCAGTTCTTC.

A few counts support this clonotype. CDR3 protein: CSARGHNYEQYF. The CDR3 DNA reads as TGCAGTGCTAGGGGGCACAACTACGAGCAGTACTTC. This rearrangement joins TRBV20-1 to TRBJ2-7, with TRBD1 as a possible D gene (5 bases). The CDR3 has 12 amino acids. V was shortened by 3 bases and J by 3 bases, with 9 bases between the two germline ends. Per the germline V gene, CDR1 is DFQATT and CDR2 is SNEGSKA (reference sequence).

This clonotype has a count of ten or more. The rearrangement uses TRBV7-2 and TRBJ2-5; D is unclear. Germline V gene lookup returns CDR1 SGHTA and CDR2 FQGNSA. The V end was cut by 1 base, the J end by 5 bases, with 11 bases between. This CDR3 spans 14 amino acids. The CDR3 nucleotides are TGTGCCAGCAGCTTAGGGCCACCCCGGGAGACCCAGTACTTC. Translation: CASSLGPPRETQYF.

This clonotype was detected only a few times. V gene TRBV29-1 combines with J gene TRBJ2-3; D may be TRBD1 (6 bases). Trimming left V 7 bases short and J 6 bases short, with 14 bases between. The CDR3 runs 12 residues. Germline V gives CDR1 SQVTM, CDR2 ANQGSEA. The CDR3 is CSARPGVDTQYF. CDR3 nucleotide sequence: TGCAGCGCCCGCCCAGGGGTGGATACGCAGTATTTT.

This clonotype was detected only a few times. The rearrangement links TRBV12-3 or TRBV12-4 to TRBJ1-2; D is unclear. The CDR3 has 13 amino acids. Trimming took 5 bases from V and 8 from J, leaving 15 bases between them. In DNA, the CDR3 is TGTGCCAGCAGTCCCTCGCTGAGTTTAGGCTACACCTTC. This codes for CASSPSLSLGYTF.

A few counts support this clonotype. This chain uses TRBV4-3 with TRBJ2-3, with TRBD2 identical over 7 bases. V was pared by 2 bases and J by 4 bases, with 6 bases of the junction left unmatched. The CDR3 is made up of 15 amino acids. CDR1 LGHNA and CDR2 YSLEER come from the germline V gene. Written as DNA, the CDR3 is TGCGCCAGCAGCCAAACGGGCGGGAGTTCAGATACGCAGTATTTT. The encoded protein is CASSQTGGSSDTQYF.

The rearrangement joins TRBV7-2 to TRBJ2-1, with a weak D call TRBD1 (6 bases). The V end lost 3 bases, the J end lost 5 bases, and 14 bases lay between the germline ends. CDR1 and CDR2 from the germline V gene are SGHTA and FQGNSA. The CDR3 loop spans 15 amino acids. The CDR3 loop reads CASSFSRGTHNEQFF. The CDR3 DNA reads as TGTGCCAGCAGCTTCAGTAGGGGGACACACAATGAGCAGTTCTTC.

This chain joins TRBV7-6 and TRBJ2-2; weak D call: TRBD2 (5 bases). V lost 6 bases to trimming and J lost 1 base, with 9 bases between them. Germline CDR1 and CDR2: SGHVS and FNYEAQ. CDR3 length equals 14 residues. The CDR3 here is CASSSDWNTGELFF. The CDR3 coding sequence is TGTGCCAGCAGTTCGGACTGGAACACCGGGGAGCTGTTTTTT.

The CDR3 loop reads CASTPDSLPYNEQFF. The CDR3 DNA reads as TGTGCCAGCACCCCCGACTCACTTCCCTACAATGAGCAGTTCTTC. This chain connects TRBV7-9 to TRBJ2-1, with D uncertain. There are 15 residues in the CDR3. Germline CDR1 reads SEHNR; CDR2 reads FQNEAQ (reference sequence). V was cut by 7 bases and J by 2 bases, with 15 bases left in between.

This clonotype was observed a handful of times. The CDR3 DNA follows: TGTGCCAGCAGGATCGGACAGGGCAGCGCAGATACGCAGTATTTT. Protein: CASRIGQGSADTQYF. The chain links TRBV6-1 to TRBJ2-3; 8 positions agree with TRBD1. J was trimmed by 4 bases and V by 6 bases; bases with no gene match: 9. The CDR3 contains 15 residues. The germline CDR1 and CDR2 sequences are MNHNS and SASEGT.

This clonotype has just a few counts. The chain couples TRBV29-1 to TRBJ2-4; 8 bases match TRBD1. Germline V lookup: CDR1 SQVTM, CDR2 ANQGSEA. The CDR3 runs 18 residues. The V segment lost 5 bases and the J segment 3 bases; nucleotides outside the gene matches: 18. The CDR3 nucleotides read TGCAGCGTTACTACCGGACAGGGACCAGGCAGATACAAAAACATTCAGTACTTC. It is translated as CSVTTGQGPGRYKNIQYF.

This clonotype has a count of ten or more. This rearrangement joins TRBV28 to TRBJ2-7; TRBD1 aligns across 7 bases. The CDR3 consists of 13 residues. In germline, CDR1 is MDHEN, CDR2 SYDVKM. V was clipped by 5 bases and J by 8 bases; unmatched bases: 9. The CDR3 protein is CASSRQGLPKQYF. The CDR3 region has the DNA TGTGCCAGCAGTCGACAGGGTTTGCCCAAGCAGTACTTC.

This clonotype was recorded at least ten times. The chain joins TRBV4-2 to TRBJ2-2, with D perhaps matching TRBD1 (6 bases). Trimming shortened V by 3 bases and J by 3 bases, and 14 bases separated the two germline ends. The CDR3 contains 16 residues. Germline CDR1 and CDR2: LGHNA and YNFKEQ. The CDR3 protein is CASSQGRGAHTGELFF. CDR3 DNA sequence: TGTGCCAGCAGCCAGGGCAGGGGCGCACACACCGGGGAGCTGTTTTTT.

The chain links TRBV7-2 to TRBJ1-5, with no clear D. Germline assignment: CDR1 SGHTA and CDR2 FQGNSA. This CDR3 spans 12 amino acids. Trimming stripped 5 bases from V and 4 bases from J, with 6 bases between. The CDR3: CASSETNQPQHF. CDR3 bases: TGTGCCAGCAGCGAGACGAATCAGCCCCAGCATTTT.

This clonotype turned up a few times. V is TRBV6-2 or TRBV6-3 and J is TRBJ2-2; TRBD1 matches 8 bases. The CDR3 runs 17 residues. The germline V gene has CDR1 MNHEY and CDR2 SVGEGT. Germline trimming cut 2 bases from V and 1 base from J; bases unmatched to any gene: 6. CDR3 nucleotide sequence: TGTGCCAGCAGTTACCTGACAGGGGCCCTGAACACCGGGGAGCTGTTTTTT. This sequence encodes CASSYLTGALNTGELFF.

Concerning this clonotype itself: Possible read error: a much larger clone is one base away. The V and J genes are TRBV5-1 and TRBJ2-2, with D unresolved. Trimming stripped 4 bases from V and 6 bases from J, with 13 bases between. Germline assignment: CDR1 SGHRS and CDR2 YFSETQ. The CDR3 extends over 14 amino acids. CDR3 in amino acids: CASSIRRLSGELFF. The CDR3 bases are TGCGCCAGCAGCATCCGCAGATTGTCCGGGGAGCTGTTTTTT.

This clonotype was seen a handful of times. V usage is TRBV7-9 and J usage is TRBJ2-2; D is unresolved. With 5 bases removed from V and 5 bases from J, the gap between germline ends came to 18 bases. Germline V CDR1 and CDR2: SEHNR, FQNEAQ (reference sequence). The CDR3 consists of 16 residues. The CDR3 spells CASSPRAAVITGELFF. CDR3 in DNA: TGTGCCAGCAGCCCCCGGGCAGCCGTAATAACCGGGGAGCTGTTTTTT.